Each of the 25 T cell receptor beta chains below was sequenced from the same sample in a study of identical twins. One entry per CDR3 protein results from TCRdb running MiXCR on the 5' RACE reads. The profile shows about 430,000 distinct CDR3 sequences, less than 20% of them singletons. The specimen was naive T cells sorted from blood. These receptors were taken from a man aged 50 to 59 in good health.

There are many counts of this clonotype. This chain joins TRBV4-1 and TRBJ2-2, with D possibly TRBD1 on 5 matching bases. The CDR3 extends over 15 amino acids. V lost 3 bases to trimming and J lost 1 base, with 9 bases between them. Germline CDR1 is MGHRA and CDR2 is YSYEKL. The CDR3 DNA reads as TGCGCCAGCAGCCATGGGCAGGGGAACACCGGGGAGCTGTTTTTT. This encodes CASSHGQGNTGELFF.

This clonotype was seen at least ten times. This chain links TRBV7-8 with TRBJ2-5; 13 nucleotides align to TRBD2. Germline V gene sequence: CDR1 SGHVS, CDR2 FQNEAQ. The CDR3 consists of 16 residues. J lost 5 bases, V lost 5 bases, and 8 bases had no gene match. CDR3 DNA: TGTGCCAGCAGCGTACTAGCGGGGGGGACCGGGGAGACCCAGTACTTC. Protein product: CASSVLAGGTGETQYF.

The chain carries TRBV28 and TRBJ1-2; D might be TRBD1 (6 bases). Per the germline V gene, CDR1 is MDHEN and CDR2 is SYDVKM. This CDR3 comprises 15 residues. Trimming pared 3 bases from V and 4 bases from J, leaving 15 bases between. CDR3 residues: CASSLAGGGFYGYTF. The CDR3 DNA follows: TGTGCCAGCAGTTTGGCTGGGGGGGGCTTCTATGGCTACACCTTC.

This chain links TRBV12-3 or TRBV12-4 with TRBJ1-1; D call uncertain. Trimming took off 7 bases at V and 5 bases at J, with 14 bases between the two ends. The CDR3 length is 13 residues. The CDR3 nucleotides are TGTGCCAGCATTCCACACCCCCAAACTGAAGCTTTCTTT. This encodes CASIPHPQTEAFF.

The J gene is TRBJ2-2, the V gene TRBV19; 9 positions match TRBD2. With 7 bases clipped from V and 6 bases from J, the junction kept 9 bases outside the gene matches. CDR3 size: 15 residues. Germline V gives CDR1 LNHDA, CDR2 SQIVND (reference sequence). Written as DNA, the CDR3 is TGTGCCAGTACGAAGGGTAGCGGGAGATCCGGGGAGCTGTTTTTT. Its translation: CASTKGSGRSGELFF.

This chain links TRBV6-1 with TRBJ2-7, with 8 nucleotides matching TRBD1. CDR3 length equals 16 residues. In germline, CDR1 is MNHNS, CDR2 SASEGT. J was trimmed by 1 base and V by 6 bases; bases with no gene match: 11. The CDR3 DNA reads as TGTGCCAGCAGCATCTTGCGGCAGGGGGCTTCCTACGAGCAGTACTTC. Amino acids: CASSILRQGASYEQYF.

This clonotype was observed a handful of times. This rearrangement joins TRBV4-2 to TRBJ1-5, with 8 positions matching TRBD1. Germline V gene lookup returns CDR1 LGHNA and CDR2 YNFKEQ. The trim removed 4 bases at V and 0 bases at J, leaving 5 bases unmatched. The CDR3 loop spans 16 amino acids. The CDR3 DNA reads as TGTGCCAGCAGCCCGACAGGGGTTGCTAGCAATCAGCCCCAGCATTTT. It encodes CASSPTGVASNQPQHF.

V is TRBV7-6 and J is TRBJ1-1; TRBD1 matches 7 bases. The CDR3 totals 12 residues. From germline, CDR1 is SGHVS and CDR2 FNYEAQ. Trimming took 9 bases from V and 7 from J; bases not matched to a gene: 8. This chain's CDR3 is CASLAGGGEAFF. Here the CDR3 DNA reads TGTGCCAGTCTAGCAGGGGGAGGTGAAGCTTTCTTT.

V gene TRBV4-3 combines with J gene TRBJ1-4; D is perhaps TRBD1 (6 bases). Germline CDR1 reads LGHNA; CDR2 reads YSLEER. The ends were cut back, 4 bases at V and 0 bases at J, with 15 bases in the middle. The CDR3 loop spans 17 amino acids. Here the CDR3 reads CASSPGQLDATNEKLFF. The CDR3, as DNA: TGCGCCAGCAGCCCTGGACAGCTCGATGCAACTAATGAAAAACTGTTTTTT.

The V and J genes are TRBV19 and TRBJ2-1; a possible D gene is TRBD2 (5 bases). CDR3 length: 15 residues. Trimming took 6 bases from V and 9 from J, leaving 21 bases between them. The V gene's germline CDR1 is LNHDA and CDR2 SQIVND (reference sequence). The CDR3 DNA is TGTGCCAGTAGCCTTGGCAGTGTTTTTGGGAGTGAGCAGTTCTTC. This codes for CASSLGSVFGSEQFF.

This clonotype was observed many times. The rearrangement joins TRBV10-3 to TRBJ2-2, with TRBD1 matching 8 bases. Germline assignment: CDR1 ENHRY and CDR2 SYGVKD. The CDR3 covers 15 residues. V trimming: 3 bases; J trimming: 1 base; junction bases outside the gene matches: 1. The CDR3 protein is CAISEGQGNTGELFF. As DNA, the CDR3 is TGTGCCATCAGTGAAGGACAGGGGAACACCGGGGAGCTGTTTTTT.

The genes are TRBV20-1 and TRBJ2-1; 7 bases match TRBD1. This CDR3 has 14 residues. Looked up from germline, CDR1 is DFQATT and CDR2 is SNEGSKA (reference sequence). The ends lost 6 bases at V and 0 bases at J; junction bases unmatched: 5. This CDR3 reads CSARRGSSYNEQFF. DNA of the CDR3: TGCAGTGCCCGCAGGGGGAGCTCCTACAATGAGCAGTTCTTC.

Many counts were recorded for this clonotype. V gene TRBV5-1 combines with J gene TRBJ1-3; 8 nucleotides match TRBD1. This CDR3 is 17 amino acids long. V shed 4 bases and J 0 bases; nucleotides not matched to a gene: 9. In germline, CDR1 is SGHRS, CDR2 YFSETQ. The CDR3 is CASSVGQVGISGNTIYF. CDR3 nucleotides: TGCGCCAGCAGCGTGGGACAGGTCGGAATCTCTGGAAACACCATATATTTT.

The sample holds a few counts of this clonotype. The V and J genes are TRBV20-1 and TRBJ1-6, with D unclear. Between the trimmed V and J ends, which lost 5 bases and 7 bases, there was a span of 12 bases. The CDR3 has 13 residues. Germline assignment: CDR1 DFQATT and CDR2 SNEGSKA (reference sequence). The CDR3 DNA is TGCAGTGCTGAACAGTACTCCAATTCACCCCTCCACTTT. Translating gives CSAEQYSNSPLHF.

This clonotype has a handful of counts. The CDR3 loop is CSARPGQGYEQFF. The CDR3 DNA follows: TGCAGTGCTAGGCCGGGACAGGGGTATGAGCAGTTCTTC. The chain couples TRBV20-1 to TRBJ2-1, with 10 bases fitting TRBD1. This CDR3 spans 13 amino acids. The ends lost 3 bases at V and 8 bases at J; junction bases unmatched: 4. Germline-derived CDR1 and CDR2 are DFQATT and SNEGSKA (reference sequence).

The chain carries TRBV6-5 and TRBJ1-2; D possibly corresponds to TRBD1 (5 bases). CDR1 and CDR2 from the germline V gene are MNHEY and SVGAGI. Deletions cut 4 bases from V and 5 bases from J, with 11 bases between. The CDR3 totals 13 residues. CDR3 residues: CASSWDPSYGYTF. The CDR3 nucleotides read TGTGCCAGCAGTTGGGACCCCTCATATGGCTACACCTTC.

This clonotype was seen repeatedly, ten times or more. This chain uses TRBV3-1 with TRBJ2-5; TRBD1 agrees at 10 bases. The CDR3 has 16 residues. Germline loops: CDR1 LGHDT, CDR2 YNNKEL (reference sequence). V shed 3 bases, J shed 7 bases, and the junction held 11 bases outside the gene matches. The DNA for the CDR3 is TGTGCCAGCAGCCAGAGGCTGGGACAGGGGTCGGGGACCCAGTACTTC. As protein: CASSQRLGQGSGTQYF.

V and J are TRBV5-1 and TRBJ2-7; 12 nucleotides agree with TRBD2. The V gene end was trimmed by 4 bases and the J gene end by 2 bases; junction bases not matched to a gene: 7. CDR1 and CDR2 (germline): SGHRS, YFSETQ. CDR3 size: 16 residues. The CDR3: CASSQRTSGMTYEQYF. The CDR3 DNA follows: TGCGCCAGCAGCCAAAGGACTAGCGGGATGACCTACGAGCAGTACTTC. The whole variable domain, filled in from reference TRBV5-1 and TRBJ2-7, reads KAGVTQTPRYLIKTRGQQVTLSCSPISGHRSVSWYQQTPGQGLQFLFEYFSETQRNKGNFPGRFSGRQFSNSRSEMNVSTLELGDSALYLCASSQRTSGMTYEQYFGPGTRLTVT.

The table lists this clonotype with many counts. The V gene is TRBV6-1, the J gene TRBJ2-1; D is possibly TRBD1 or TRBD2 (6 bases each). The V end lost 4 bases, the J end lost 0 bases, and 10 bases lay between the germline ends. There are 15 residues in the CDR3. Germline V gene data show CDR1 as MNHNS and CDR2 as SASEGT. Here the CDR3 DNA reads TGTGCCAGCAGTGTAGCGGACAGCTCCTACAATGAGCAGTTCTTC. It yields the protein CASSVADSSYNEQFF.

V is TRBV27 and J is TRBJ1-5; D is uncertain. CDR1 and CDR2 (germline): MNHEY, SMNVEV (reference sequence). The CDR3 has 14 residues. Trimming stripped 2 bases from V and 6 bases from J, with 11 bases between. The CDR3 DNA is TGTGCCAGCAGTTTAGGTCCAATCGGTCAGCCCCAGCATTTT. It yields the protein CASSLGPIGQPQHF.

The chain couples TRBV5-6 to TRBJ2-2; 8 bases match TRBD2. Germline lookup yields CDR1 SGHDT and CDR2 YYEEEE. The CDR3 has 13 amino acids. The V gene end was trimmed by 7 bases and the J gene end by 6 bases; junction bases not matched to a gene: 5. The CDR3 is CASQLAGAGELFF. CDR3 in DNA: TGTGCCAGCCAGCTAGCGGGCGCCGGGGAGCTGTTTTTT.

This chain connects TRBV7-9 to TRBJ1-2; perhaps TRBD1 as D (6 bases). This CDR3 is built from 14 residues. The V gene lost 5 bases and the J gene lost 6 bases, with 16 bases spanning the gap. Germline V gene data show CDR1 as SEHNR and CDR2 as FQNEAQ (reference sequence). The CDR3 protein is CASSLTGILDGYTF. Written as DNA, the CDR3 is TGTGCCAGCAGCCTTACAGGGATCTTAGATGGCTACACCTTC.

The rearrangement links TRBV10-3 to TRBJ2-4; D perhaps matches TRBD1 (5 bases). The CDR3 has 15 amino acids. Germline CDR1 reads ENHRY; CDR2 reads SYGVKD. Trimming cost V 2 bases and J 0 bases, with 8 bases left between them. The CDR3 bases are TGTGCCATCAGTGAGACAGGTCTAGCCAAAAACATTCAGTACTTC. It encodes CAISETGLAKNIQYF.

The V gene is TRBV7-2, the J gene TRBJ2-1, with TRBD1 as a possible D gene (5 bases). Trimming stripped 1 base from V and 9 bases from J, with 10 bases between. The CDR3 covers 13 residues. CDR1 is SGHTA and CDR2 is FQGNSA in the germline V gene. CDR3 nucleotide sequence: TGTGCCAGCAGCTTAGGGGGCACCCTTGAGCAGTTCTTC. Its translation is CASSLGGTLEQFF. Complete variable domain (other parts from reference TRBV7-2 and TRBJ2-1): GAGVSQSPSNKVTEKGKDVELRCDPISGHTALYWYRQSLGQGLEFLIYFQGNSAPDKSGLPSDRFSAERTGGSVSTLTIQRTQQEDSAVYLCASSLGGTLEQFFGPGTRLTVL.

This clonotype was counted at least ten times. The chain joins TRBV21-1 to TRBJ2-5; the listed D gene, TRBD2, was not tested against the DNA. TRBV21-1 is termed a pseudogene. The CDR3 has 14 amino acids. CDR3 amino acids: CASGKGLARETQYF. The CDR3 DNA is TGTGCCAGCGGTAAAGGCCTAGCGCGAGAGACCCAGTACTTC.